The clone carrying this T cell receptor beta chain has a handful of counts. The antigen remains unidentified. This CDR3 has 14 residues. The V segment lost 4 bases and the J segment 4 bases; nucleotides outside the gene matches: 2. Germline V gives CDR1 SGHRS, CDR2 YFSETQ. Assay used: immunoSEQ multiplex PCR; TCRdb lists only in-frame clones, some missing. The data show 65,000 to 100,000 clones, under 95% seen once. The record originates from a study of graft-versus-host responses after intestinal transplantation. About the research overall: For approximately three years after anti-thymocyte globulin induction, all recipients took tacrolimus and steroids.

Study-level points and caveats: Individuals who had graft-donor T cell macrochimerism had allografts that showed high graft-versus-host to host-versus-graft clonal ratios. Detection of GvH clones occurred in recipient marrow, and some had their first appearance in ileum or blood.

The chain recombines TRBV5-1 with TRBJ1-4, with 9 positions matching TRBD1. The sample here was unstimulated CD8+ T cells sorted from spleen or lymph node cells, taken before transplant. This TCR was sampled from a human donor who was the organ donor for an intestinal transplant. CDR3 sequence reads: CASSRDRVNEKLFF. CDR3 in DNA: TGCGCCAGCAGCCGGGACAGGGTTAATGAAAAACTGTTTTTT.